A single sample is the source of the 30 T cell receptor beta chains below, sequenced in a study of T cell responses to AZD1222 COVID-19 vaccine. Profiled with immunoSEQ multiplex PCR; TCRdb holds only in-frame clones, not every one. Among 150,000 to 200,000 clones listed, 85% to 95% were seen once. The sample was peripheral blood, taken 28 days after the second dose of the MenACWY control vaccine. The receptor source for this set is an adult who received the MenACWY meningococcal vaccine as a control.

The V gene is TRBV6-5, the J gene TRBJ2-2; 9 bases fit TRBD1. Trimming took 7 bases from V and 7 from J; bases not matched to a gene: 10. Germline V gene sequence: CDR1 MNHEY, CDR2 SVGAGI. The CDR3 spans 15 residues. The CDR3 DNA follows: TGTGCCAGCAAGATTGAGACAGGGGGATTCGGGGAGCTGTTTTTT. As protein: CASKIETGGFGELFF.

The chain recombines TRBV4-1 with TRBJ2-2, with D uncertain. This CDR3 spans 17 amino acids. Germline V CDR1 and CDR2: MGHRA, YSYEKL. V was shortened by 1 base and J by 7 bases, with 19 bases between the two germline ends. The CDR3 DNA sequence: TGCGCCAGCAGCCAAGTAATCGGCCGTCAAATGATCGGGGAGCTGTTTTTT. It is translated as CASSQVIGRQMIGELFF.

The chain is built from TRBV6-6 and TRBJ2-1; TRBD2 matches 9 bases. V trimming: 3 bases; J trimming: 0 bases; junction bases outside the gene matches: 3. CDR3 length: 16 amino acids. The V gene's germline CDR1 is MNHNY and CDR2 SVGAGI (reference sequence). The CDR3 here is CASSYLAGSSYNEQFF. Here the CDR3 DNA reads TGTGCCAGCAGTTATCTAGCGGGGTCCTCCTACAATGAGCAGTTCTTC.

J is TRBJ2-5 and V is TRBV7-9; 8 positions agree with TRBD1. V lost 5 bases to trimming and J lost 2 bases; unmatched junction nucleotides: 4. Per germline, CDR1 SEHNR and CDR2 FQNEAQ (reference sequence). This CDR3 contains 14 residues. CDR3 protein: CASSTGDRQETQYF. The CDR3 DNA reads as TGTGCCAGCAGCACAGGGGACAGGCAAGAGACCCAGTACTTC.

This clone appeared a few times. The V call is TRBV7-2, the J call TRBJ1-2; a weak D match, TRBD1 (6 bases). This CDR3 has 15 amino acids. Trimming pared 1 base from V and 4 bases from J, leaving 13 bases between. The V gene's germline CDR1 is SGHTA and CDR2 FQGNSA. The CDR3: CASSLVITGSYGYTF. The CDR3 nucleotides are TGTGCCAGCAGCTTAGTAATTACAGGGAGCTATGGCTACACCTTC.

This clone was seen just once. V gene TRBV2 combines with J gene TRBJ1-6; tentatively, D is TRBD1 (5 bases). Germline CDR1 is SNHLY and CDR2 is FYNNEI. The V and J ends lost 6 bases and 5 bases respectively, with 8 bases between them. This CDR3 contains 13 residues. The CDR3 reads CASRVTDNSPLHF. The CDR3 region has the DNA TGTGCCAGCAGGGTGACAGATAATTCACCCCTCCACTTT.

This chain connects TRBV18 to TRBJ1-1, with TRBD1 matching 7 bases. This CDR3 spans 15 amino acids. V lost 6 bases and J lost 4; bases outside the gene matches: 11. Germline V gives CDR1 KGHSH, CDR2 LQKENI. The CDR3 coding sequence is TGTGCCAGCTCGACAAGACAGGGTGATGGCACTGAAGCTTTCTTT. Its protein product is CASSTRQGDGTEAFF.

The CDR3 nucleotides are TGTGCCTGGAGTACAGGGGGCTTGGGAAACACCATATATTTT. This gives the protein CAWSTGGLGNTIYF. The chain combines TRBV30 with TRBJ1-3; 9 nucleotides line up with TRBD1. Germline loops: CDR1 GTSNPN, CDR2 SVGIG (reference sequence). V shed 2 bases and J 4 bases; nucleotides not matched to a gene: 3. This CDR3 comprises 14 residues. The full variable domain, in which reference TRBV30 and TRBJ1-3 provide the parts outside the CDR3, is SQTIHQWPATLVQPVGSPLSLECTVEGTSNPNLYWYRQAAGRGLQLLFYSVGIGQISSEVPQNLSASRPQDRQFILSSKKLLLSDSGFYLCAWSTGGLGNTIYFGEGSWLTVV.

V gene TRBV7-2 combines with J gene TRBJ1-2; D is possibly TRBD1 (6 bases). Germline values: CDR1 SGHTA, CDR2 FQGNSA. Trimming removed 4 bases at V and 8 bases at J, with 14 bases between. The CDR3 extends over 13 amino acids. CDR3 in DNA: TGTGCCAGCAGCTCCTCTCCGACAGGAGGCTACACCTTC. As protein: CASSSSPTGGYTF.

This chain connects TRBV6-5 to TRBJ2-3; 7 nucleotides agree with TRBD2. Trimming removed 8 bases from V and 1 base from J; junction bases left unmatched: 9. Germline CDR1 and CDR2: MNHEY and SVGAGI. This CDR3 spans 15 amino acids. CDR3 region: CASRSGGGRTDTQYF. The CDR3 DNA is TGTGCCAGCCGATCTGGCGGGGGACGCACAGATACGCAGTATTTT.

The chain has TRBV10-1 and TRBJ1-2; D possibly corresponds to TRBD1 (5 bases). In germline, CDR1 is WNHNN, CDR2 SYGVQD (reference sequence). Trimming took 4 bases from V and 2 from J, leaving 8 bases between them. CDR3 length: 13 amino acids. CDR3 residues: CASSAGENYGYTF. The CDR3 nucleotides read TGCGCCAGCAGTGCGGGGGAGAACTATGGCTACACCTTC.

The chain couples TRBV18 to TRBJ2-7, with D maybe TRBD2 (5 bases). The CDR3 contains 14 residues. Germline V lookup: CDR1 KGHSH, CDR2 LQKENI. Trimming shortened V by 0 bases and J by 7 bases, and 13 bases separated the two germline ends. The CDR3: CASSPPDGVGEQYF. The CDR3 DNA reads as TGTGCCAGCTCACCACCGGACGGGGTAGGTGAGCAGTACTTC.

The genes are TRBV18 and TRBJ1-6, with unresolved D. CDR1 is KGHSH and CDR2 is LQKENI in the germline V gene. This CDR3 has 14 amino acids. V lost 3 bases and J 7 bases, leaving 10 bases between the germline ends. The CDR3 loop is CASSPGVGNSPLHF. CDR3 coding DNA: TGTGCCAGCTCACCTGGGGTTGGGAATTCACCCCTCCACTTT.

A single count supports this clone. Germline is not matched at one junction end, which may reflect a read error. This sequence joins TRBV5-1 and TRBJ1-2; D unresolved. CDR1 and CDR2 from the germline V gene are SGHRS and YFSETQ. The CDR3 is 12 residues long. The chain's CDR3 is CASSRAGEWFSF. The CDR3 DNA is TGCGCCAGCAGCCGGGCGGGAGAGTGGTTCTCCTTC.

This chain uses TRBV6-6 with TRBJ1-4, with TRBD1 as a possible D gene (6 bases). The CDR3 runs 14 residues. The germline gives CDR1 MNHNY, CDR2 SVGAGI (reference sequence). Deletions cut 5 bases from V and 6 bases from J, with 13 bases between. The DNA for the CDR3 is TGTGCCAGCAGTCGGTCAGGGGCGGATGAAAAACTGTTTTTT. This gives the protein CASSRSGADEKLFF.

V gene TRBV7-9 combines with J gene TRBJ2-3; no definite D call. The V end was cut by 3 bases, the J end by 2 bases, with 6 bases between. Germline lookup yields CDR1 SEHNR and CDR2 FQNEAQ (reference sequence). The CDR3 totals 13 residues. DNA of the CDR3: TGTGCCAGCAGCTTTTTCTTCACAGATACGCAGTATTTT. Encoded protein: CASSFFFTDTQYF.

V usage is TRBV9 and J usage is TRBJ1-2; D is uncertain. The CDR3 totals 16 residues. V lost 0 bases and J lost 1, with 13 bases in between. Per the germline V gene, CDR1 is SGDLS and CDR2 is YYNGEE. CDR3 sequence reads: CASSVDVAALNYGYTF. DNA for the CDR3: TGTGCCAGCAGCGTAGATGTGGCAGCCCTTAACTATGGCTACACCTTC. Full variable domain (rest looked up from reference TRBV9 and TRBJ1-2): DSGVTQTPKHLITATGQRVTLRCSPRSGDLSVYWYQQSLDQGLQFLIQYYNGEERAKGNILERFSAQQFPDLHSELNLSSLELGDSALYFCASSVDVAALNYGYTFGSGTRLTVV.

CDR3 protein: CASHPKITTTFNTEAFF. As DNA, the CDR3 is TGTGCCAGCCACCCTAAAATCACCACTACGTTTAACACTGAAGCTTTCTTT. The chain is built from TRBV5-6 and TRBJ1-1; unclear D gene. From germline, CDR1 is SGHDT and CDR2 YYEEEE. This CDR3 has 17 amino acids. Trimming left V 7 bases short and J 2 bases short, with 24 bases between.

V and J are TRBV11-3 and TRBJ2-2; D unclear. The CDR3 length is 13 residues. The germline CDR1 and CDR2 sequences are SGHNT and YENEEA. With 2 bases removed from V and 6 bases from J, the gap between germline ends came to 7 bases. CDR3 amino acids: CASSLRDPGELFF. In nucleotides, the CDR3 is TGTGCCAGCAGCTTACGAGATCCCGGGGAGCTGTTTTTT.

The chain has TRBV9 and TRBJ1-3, with 7 bases identical to TRBD1. With V trimmed by 3 bases and J by 0 bases, 6 bases remained unmatched. The CDR3 is 16 residues long. CDR1 and CDR2 from the germline V gene are SGDLS and YYNGEE. The CDR3 here is CASSARTGISGNTIYF. DNA for the CDR3: TGTGCCAGCAGCGCTCGGACAGGAATCTCTGGAAACACCATATATTTT.

The rearrangement joins TRBV4-3 to TRBJ1-1, with D unresolved. This CDR3 has 15 amino acids. V dropped 0 bases and J dropped 3 bases, with 11 bases sitting between them. The germline gives CDR1 LGHNA, CDR2 YSLEER. CDR3 DNA: TGCGCCAGCAGCCAAGATCGATCAGGATACACTGAAGCTTTCTTT. Its protein is CASSQDRSGYTEAFF.

The chain carries TRBV12-2 and TRBJ2-5. TRBV12-2 is listed as a pseudogene. The CDR3 has 18 residues. The CDR3 loop reads CASRPGPGAGKFQETQYF. CDR3 coding DNA: TGTGCAAGTCGCCCAGGGCCCGGGGCCGGTAAATTTCAAGAGACCCAGTACTTC.

This sequence joins TRBV7-3 and TRBJ1-1; D is undetermined. The CDR3 is 13 residues long. Trimming took off 5 bases at V and 1 base at J, with 8 bases between the two ends. Germline-derived CDR1 and CDR2 are SGHTA and FQGTGA. The CDR3 region is CASSPSGNTEAFF. The CDR3 DNA reads as TGTGCCAGCAGCCCCAGTGGGAACACTGAAGCTTTCTTT. Full variable domain (missing parts from reference TRBV7-3 and TRBJ1-1): GAGVSQTPSNKVTEKGKYVELRCDPISGHTALYWYRQSLGQGPEFLIYFQGTGAADDSGLPNDRFFAVRPEGSVSTLKIQRTERGDSAVYLCASSPSGNTEAFFGQGTRLTVV.

V is TRBV6-5 and J is TRBJ1-3; 7 nucleotides align to TRBD1. The CDR3 consists of 15 residues. Trimming removed 2 bases from V and 4 bases from J; junction bases left unmatched: 5. Germline values: CDR1 MNHEY, CDR2 SVGAGI. The CDR3 region has the DNA TGTGCCAGCAGTTACGGGGGGACAGCCGGAAACACCATATATTTT. Protein product: CASSYGGTAGNTIYF.

The chain employs TRBV5-4 and TRBJ1-4, with TRBD1 as a possible D gene (6 bases). Germline V CDR1 and CDR2: SGHNT, YYREEE (reference sequence). Deletions cut 3 bases from V and 4 bases from J, with 16 bases between. This CDR3 is built from 16 residues. The CDR3 reads CASSSGVPMSNEKLFF. For the CDR3, the DNA is TGTGCCAGCAGCTCAGGGGTCCCTATGAGTAATGAAAAACTGTTTTTT.

V is TRBV4-3 and J is TRBJ1-5, with 9 positions matching TRBD1. CDR3 length: 15 residues. V gave up 4 bases and J gave up 4 bases; unmatched junction bases: 5. Germline V CDR1 and CDR2: LGHNA, YSLEER. In DNA, the CDR3 is TGCGCCAGCAGCCGTTTACAGGGGGCGAATCAGCCCCAGCATTTT. Protein product: CASSRLQGANQPQHF.

The chain uses TRBV5-6 and TRBJ1-2; D is perhaps TRBD1 (5 bases). Trimming took 3 bases from V and 4 from J, leaving 25 bases between them. CDR3 length: 18 amino acids. The V gene's germline CDR1 is SGHDT and CDR2 YYEEEE. The CDR3 DNA reads as TGTGCCAGCAGCTCCTCGGTCTTAGGGACCCAGCTAGGCTATGGCTACACCTTC. Protein: CASSSSVLGTQLGYGYTF.

The chain is built from TRBV27 and TRBJ2-7, with D possibly TRBD1 on 5 matching bases. Trimming shortened V by 11 bases and J by 6 bases, and 14 bases separated the two germline ends. CDR1 and CDR2 from the germline V gene are MNHEY and SMNVEV (reference sequence). The CDR3 totals 11 residues. CDR3 sequence (DNA): TGTGCCCCCAGAGACAGAGGCGAGCAGTACTTC. It encodes CAPRDRGEQYF.

V usage is TRBV6-5 and J usage is TRBJ1-3, with TRBD1 matching over 9 bases. The CDR3 extends over 15 amino acids. V was pared by 6 bases and J by 4 bases, with 7 bases of the junction left unmatched. Germline V lookup: CDR1 MNHEY, CDR2 SVGAGI. In DNA form, the CDR3 reads TGTGCCAGCAGAGAGGACAGGGGAGGCGGAAACACCATATATTTT. It specifies CASREDRGGGNTIYF.

The V and J genes are TRBV5-4 and TRBJ1-2; perhaps TRBD1 as D (6 bases). Germline V gene data show CDR1 as SGHNT and CDR2 as YYREEE (reference sequence). V was shortened by 4 bases and J by 5 bases, with 12 bases between the two germline ends. CDR3 length: 13 amino acids. CDR3 residues: CASSPDRQYGYTF. CDR3 DNA sequence: TGTGCCAGCAGCCCAGACAGGCAGTATGGCTACACCTTC.